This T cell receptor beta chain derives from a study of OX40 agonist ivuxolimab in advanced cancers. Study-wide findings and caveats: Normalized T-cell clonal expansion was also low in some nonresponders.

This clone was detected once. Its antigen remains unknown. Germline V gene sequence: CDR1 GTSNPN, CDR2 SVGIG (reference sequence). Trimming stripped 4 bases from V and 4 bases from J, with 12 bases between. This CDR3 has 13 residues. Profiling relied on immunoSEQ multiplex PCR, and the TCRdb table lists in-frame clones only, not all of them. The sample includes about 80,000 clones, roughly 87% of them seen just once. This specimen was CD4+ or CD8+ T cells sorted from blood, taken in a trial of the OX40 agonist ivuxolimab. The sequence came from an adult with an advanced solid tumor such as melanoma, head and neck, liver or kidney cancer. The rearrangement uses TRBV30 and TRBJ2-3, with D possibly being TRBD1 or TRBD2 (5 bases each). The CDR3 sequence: CAWNPVGADTQYF. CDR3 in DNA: TGTGCCTGGAATCCGGTGGGGGCAGATACGCAGTATTTT. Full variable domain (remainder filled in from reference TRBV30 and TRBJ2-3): SQTIHQWPATLVQPVGSPLSLECTVEGTSNPNLYWYRQAAGRGLQLLFYSVGIGQISSEVPQNLSASRPQDRQFILSSKKLLLSDSGFYLCAWNPVGADTQYFGPGTRLTVL.